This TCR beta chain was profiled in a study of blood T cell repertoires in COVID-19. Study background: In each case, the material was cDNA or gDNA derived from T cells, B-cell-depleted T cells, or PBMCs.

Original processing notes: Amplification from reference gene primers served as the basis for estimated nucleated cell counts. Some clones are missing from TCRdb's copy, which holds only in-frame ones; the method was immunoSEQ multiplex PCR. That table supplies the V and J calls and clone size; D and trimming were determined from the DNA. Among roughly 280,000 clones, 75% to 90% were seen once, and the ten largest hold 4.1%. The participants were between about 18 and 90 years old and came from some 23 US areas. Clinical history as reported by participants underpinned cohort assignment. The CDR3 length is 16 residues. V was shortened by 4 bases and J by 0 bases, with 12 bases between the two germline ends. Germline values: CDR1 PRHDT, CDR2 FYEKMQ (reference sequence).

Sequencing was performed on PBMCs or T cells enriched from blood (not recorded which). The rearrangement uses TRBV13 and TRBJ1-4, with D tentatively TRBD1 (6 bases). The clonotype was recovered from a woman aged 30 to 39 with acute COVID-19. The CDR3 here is CASSSLQGATNEKLFF. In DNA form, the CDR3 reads TGTGCCAGCAGCTCCTTACAGGGTGCAACTAATGAAAAACTGTTTTTT.